This T cell receptor beta chain emerged from a study of blood T cell repertoires in COVID-19. Overall study: Whether acute or convalescent, the COVID-19 samples came from the United States, Italy and Spain.

Per the original methods: By means of reference gene primer amplification, nucleated cell counts were estimated. Assay used: immunoSEQ multiplex PCR; TCRdb lists only in-frame clones, some missing. The V and J calls and clone size come from that table; D and trimming were worked out from the DNA. The sample includes 250,000 to 350,000 clones, roughly 90% of them seen just once. The V end lost 3 bases, the J end lost 6 bases, and 14 bases lay between the germline ends. Germline CDR1 is ENHRY and CDR2 is SYGVKD. The CDR3 runs to 14 residues. This TCR was recovered from a man aged 18-30 years who had recovered from COVID-19. The source material was peripheral blood. The rearrangement uses TRBV10-3 and TRBJ1-1; the D gene is possibly TRBD1 (5 bases). The CDR3 region is CAISDPTGGAEAFF. CDR3 nucleotides: TGTGCCATCAGTGATCCTACGGGGGGGGCTGAAGCTTTCTTT.